This T cell receptor (beta chain) comes out of a study of cytomegalovirus exposure and HLA in healthy donors. The PCR contained 60 Vbeta and 13 Jbeta primers. TCRdb's copy holds only in-frame clones and misses some; the assay was immunoSEQ multiplex PCR. The repertoire holds roughly 160,000 clones, with less than 90% as singletons. CDR1 SGHRS and CDR2 YFSETQ come from the germline V gene. V lost 0 bases and J lost 1, with 10 bases in between. This CDR3 comprises 15 residues. The clonotype was recovered from a boy between 2 and 10 years old in good health and CMV-seronegative. The sample consisted of PBMCs. The V gene is TRBV5-1, the J gene TRBJ2-5; weak D call: TRBD2 (5 bases). The CDR3 DNA reads as TGCGCCAGCAGCTTGGCCGCGGGCATCCAAGAGACCCAGTACTTC. This translates into CASSLAAGIQETQYF.